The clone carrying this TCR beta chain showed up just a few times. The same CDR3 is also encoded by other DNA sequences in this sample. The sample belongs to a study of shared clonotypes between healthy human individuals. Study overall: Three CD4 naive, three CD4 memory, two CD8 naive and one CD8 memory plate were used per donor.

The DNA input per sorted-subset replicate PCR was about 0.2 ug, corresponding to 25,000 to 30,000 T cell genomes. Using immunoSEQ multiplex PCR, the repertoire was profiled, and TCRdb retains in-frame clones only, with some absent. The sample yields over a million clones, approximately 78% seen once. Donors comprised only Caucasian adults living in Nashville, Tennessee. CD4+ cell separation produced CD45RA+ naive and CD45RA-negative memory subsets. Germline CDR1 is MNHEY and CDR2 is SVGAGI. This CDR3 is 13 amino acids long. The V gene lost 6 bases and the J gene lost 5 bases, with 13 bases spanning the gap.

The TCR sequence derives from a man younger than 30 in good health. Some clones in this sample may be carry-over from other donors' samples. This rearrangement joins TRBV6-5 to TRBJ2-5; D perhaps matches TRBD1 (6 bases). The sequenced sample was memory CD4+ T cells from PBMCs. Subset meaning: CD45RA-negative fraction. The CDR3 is CASSRGGRETQYF. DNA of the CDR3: TGTGCCAGCAGCCGAGGGGGTCGGGAGACCCAGTACTTC.